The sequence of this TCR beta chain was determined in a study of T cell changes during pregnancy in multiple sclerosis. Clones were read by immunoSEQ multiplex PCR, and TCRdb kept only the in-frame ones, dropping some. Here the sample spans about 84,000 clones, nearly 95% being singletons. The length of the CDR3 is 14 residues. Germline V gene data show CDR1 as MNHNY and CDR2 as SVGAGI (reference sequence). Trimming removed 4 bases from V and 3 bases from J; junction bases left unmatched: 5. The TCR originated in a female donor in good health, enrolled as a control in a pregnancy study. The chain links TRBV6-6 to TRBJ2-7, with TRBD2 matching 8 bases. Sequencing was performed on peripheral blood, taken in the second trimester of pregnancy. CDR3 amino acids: CASSSGLDGYEQYF. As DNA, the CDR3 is TGTGCCAGCAGTTCGGGACTAGACGGCTACGAGCAGTACTTC.